Below, 23 T cell receptor beta chains from the same sample are listed, as sequenced in a study of T cells in localized non-small cell lung cancer. Profiling relied on immunoSEQ multiplex PCR, and the TCRdb table lists in-frame clones only, not all of them. The data contain roughly 48,000 clones, 77% of them singletons. The material was peripheral blood, obtained before any cancer treatment. These receptors all come from a man aged 40 to 70 with stage I squamous cell lung carcinoma.

This chain uses TRBV7-9 with TRBJ1-6; perhaps TRBD1 as D (5 bases). Germline CDR1 reads SEHNR; CDR2 reads FQNEAQ (reference sequence). The CDR3 covers 15 residues. Trimming removed 1 base at V and 8 bases at J, with 12 bases between. CDR3 in amino acids: CASSLGQSSHSPLHF. In nucleotides, the CDR3 is TGTGCCAGCAGCTTAGGACAGTCTTCCCATTCACCCCTCCACTTT. Variable domain in full (rest from reference TRBV7-9 and TRBJ1-6): DTGVSQNPRHKITKRGQNVTFRCDPISEHNRLYWYRQTLGQGPEFLTYFQNEAQLEKSRLLSDRFSAERPKGSFSTLEIQRTEQGDSAMYLCASSLGQSSHSPLHFGNGTRLTVT.

This clone was found a few times. This chain links TRBV28 with TRBJ1-5; D is unresolved. Trimming removed 4 bases from V and 0 bases from J, with 13 bases in between. CDR3 size: 16 residues. Germline loops: CDR1 MDHEN, CDR2 SYDVKM. The DNA for the CDR3 is TGTGCCAGCAGTTACACCTCAGCAGCTAGCAATCAGCCCCAGCATTTT. Translation: CASSYTSAASNQPQHF.

The V and J genes are TRBV7-3 and TRBJ2-3, with 11 bases lining up with TRBD2. CDR3 length equals 16 residues. Trimming removed 5 bases from V and 1 base from J; junction bases left unmatched: 5. Germline loops: CDR1 SGHTA, CDR2 FQGTGA. The CDR3 nucleotides read TGTGCCAGCAGCGATATAGCGGGGGGGCGCACAGATACGCAGTATTTT. Its translation: CASSDIAGGRTDTQYF.

The rearrangement uses TRBV27 and TRBJ1-5, with 7 bases aligning to TRBD1. The CDR3 spans 15 residues. With V trimmed by 5 bases and J by 4 bases, 8 bases remained unmatched. Looked up from germline, CDR1 is MNHEY and CDR2 is SMNVEV (reference sequence). Here the CDR3 DNA reads TGTGCCAGCAGTGAAATTCAGGGGGGGAATCAGCCCCAGCATTTT. As protein: CASSEIQGGNQPQHF.

V is TRBV6-6 and J is TRBJ2-2; D unclear. CDR1 and CDR2 from the germline V gene are MNHNY and SVGAGI (reference sequence). Deletions cut 5 bases from V and 2 bases from J, with 12 bases between. The CDR3 sequence is 15 residues long. The CDR3, as DNA: TGTGCCAGCAGTCAACCGGTCCTTAACACCGGGGAGCTGTTTTTT. This translates into CASSQPVLNTGELFF.

Turning to this clone: Within the sample, other DNA sequences also encode this same CDR3. The gene calls are TRBV9 and TRBJ1-2; D is possibly TRBD1 (5 bases). Germline V gene data show CDR1 as SGDLS and CDR2 as YYNGEE. Trimming removed 0 bases at V and 2 bases at J, with 5 bases between. The CDR3 length is 13 residues. The CDR3 here is CASSVEGNYGYTF. In nucleotides, the CDR3 is TGTGCCAGCAGCGTAGAGGGGAACTATGGCTACACCTTC.

V gene TRBV28 combines with J gene TRBJ2-5; D remains ambiguous. V shed 4 bases and J shed 2 bases, with 23 bases lying between them. Per the germline V gene, CDR1 is MDHEN and CDR2 is SYDVKM. The CDR3 consists of 18 residues. Here the CDR3 DNA reads TGTGCCAGCAGTTCCCCCTCGTCGTCGGTTTACTATCAAGAGACCCAGTACTTC. Protein: CASSSPSSSVYYQETQYF.

The J gene is TRBJ2-3, the V gene TRBV7-9; the D is unclear. Trimming shortened V by 1 base and J by 5 bases, and 7 bases separated the two germline ends. This CDR3 region has 13 residues. From germline, CDR1 is SEHNR and CDR2 FQNEAQ (reference sequence). The CDR3 DNA reads TGTGCCAGCAGCTTAGATGGCCTAGATACGCAGTATTTT. Protein sequence: CASSLDGLDTQYF.

This CDR3 is CASNPTPQGELFF. CDR3 nucleotide sequence: TGTGCCAGCAACCCCACCCCACAGGGAGAACTGTTTTTT. This chain connects TRBV6-5 to TRBJ1-4, with D possibly matching TRBD1 (6 bases). V dropped 7 bases and J dropped 12 bases, with 18 bases sitting between them. The CDR3 consists of 13 residues. From germline, CDR1 is MNHEY and CDR2 SVGAGI.

This clone appeared a single time. The CDR3 spells CASSLGRNPEQFF. Written as DNA, the CDR3 is TGTGCCAGCAGTTTAGGGCGGAATCCCGAGCAGTTCTTC. The chain links TRBV28 to TRBJ2-1; D remains ambiguous. Trimming took off 2 bases at V and 10 bases at J, with 12 bases between the two ends. Germline CDR1 is MDHEN and CDR2 is SYDVKM. The CDR3 length is 13 residues.

The J gene is TRBJ2-2, the V gene TRBV5-1; D tentatively reads TRBD1 or TRBD2 (6 bases each). Looked up from germline, CDR1 is SGHRS and CDR2 is YFSETQ. This CDR3 is 14 amino acids long. V lost 2 bases to trimming and J lost 5 bases, with 10 bases between them. CDR3 region: CASSLQGGTGELFF. The CDR3 nucleotides are TGCGCCAGCAGCTTACAGGGAGGAACCGGGGAGCTGTTTTTT.

The V and J genes are TRBV29-1 and TRBJ2-1; 9 positions match TRBD1. CDR1 SQVTM and CDR2 ANQGSEA come from the germline V gene. This CDR3 region has 15 residues. Losses at the gene ends were 7 bases for V and 10 bases for J; bases not matched to a gene: 17. CDR3 region: CSAKRMDRGRGEQFF. The DNA of the CDR3 is TGCAGCGCTAAGAGAATGGACAGGGGAAGGGGAGAGCAGTTCTTC.

The chain employs TRBV7-6 and TRBJ1-1; D unresolved. Trimming took off 5 bases at V and 3 bases at J, with 10 bases between the two ends. The CDR3 has 13 residues. Germline loops: CDR1 SGHVS, CDR2 FNYEAQ. In DNA, the CDR3 is TGTGCCAGCAGCCAGATTGGGGACACTGAAGCTTTCTTT. Its translation: CASSQIGDTEAFF.

The chain has TRBV2 and TRBJ2-1, with 8 bases lining up with TRBD2. CDR1 is SNHLY, CDR2 FYNNEI, per germline. Losses at the gene ends were 8 bases for V and 10 bases for J; bases not matched to a gene: 13. The CDR3 runs to 14 residues. The CDR3 bases are TGTGCCAGCGGGACCTCCGGGACTAGGGGCGAGCAGTTCTTC. Translated, it gives CASGTSGTRGEQFF.

V usage is TRBV9 and J usage is TRBJ2-2; no clear D gene. The germline V gene encodes CDR1 SGDLS and CDR2 YYNGEE. The V gene lost 2 bases and the J gene lost 5 bases, with 13 bases spanning the gap. This CDR3 region has 15 residues. The CDR3 reads CASSVSQGITGELFF. The CDR3 nucleotides are TGTGCCAGCAGCGTTTCCCAAGGGATAACCGGGGAGCTGTTTTTT.

This chain connects TRBV27 to TRBJ2-3; 10 bases align to TRBD2. Germline assignment: CDR1 MNHEY and CDR2 SMNVEV (reference sequence). The V segment lost 2 bases and the J segment 8 bases; nucleotides outside the gene matches: 7. The CDR3 is 15 residues long. The CDR3 protein is CASSLVSSGGSTQYF. CDR3 sequence (DNA): TGTGCCAGCAGTTTAGTATCTAGCGGGGGTAGTACGCAGTATTTT.

The J gene is TRBJ2-3, the V gene TRBV6-1, with a weak D call TRBD2 (5 bases). Germline loops: CDR1 MNHNS, CDR2 SASEGT. V dropped 4 bases and J dropped 2 bases, with 13 bases sitting between them. The CDR3 contains 15 residues. This CDR3 is CASSVGRKNTDTQYF. The DNA for the CDR3 is TGTGCCAGCAGTGTAGGGAGAAAAAACACAGATACGCAGTATTTT.

The chain combines TRBV27 with TRBJ2-5; 9 bases align to TRBD1. V lost 6 bases, J lost 6 bases, and 8 bases stayed unmatched. Germline CDR1 reads MNHEY; CDR2 reads SMNVEV (reference sequence). There are 14 residues in the CDR3. CDR3 in DNA: TGTGCCAGCAGCCCGGGACAGGGCCCCCAGACCCAGTACTTC. Protein: CASSPGQGPQTQYF.

V usage is TRBV7-2 and J usage is TRBJ1-2, with D unresolved. V was clipped by 7 bases and J by 4 bases, with 10 bases between them. From germline, CDR1 is SGHTA and CDR2 FQGNSA. This CDR3 is 12 amino acids long. CDR3 protein: CASKRTTYGYTF. The DNA for the CDR3 is TGTGCCAGCAAGAGGACTACCTATGGCTACACCTTC. Using reference TRBV7-2 and TRBJ1-2 for the parts outside the CDR3, the full variable domain is GAGVSQSPSNKVTEKGKDVELRCDPISGHTALYWYRQSLGQGLEFLIYFQGNSAPDKSGLPSDRFSAERTGGSVSTLTIQRTQQEDSAVYLCASKRTTYGYTFGSGTRLTVV.

The table lists this clone with a few counts. The rearrangement uses TRBV5-6 and TRBJ2-3, with 8 bases matching TRBD1. Unmatched junction bases numbered 10, after V lost 2 bases and J lost 2 bases. The CDR3 has 17 residues. Germline V gives CDR1 SGHDT, CDR2 YYEEEE. CDR3 DNA: TGTGCCAGCAGCTTCTGGCAGGGGGCTTGGGCCACAGATACGCAGTATTTT. Translation gives CASSFWQGAWATDTQYF.

The chain joins TRBV7-8 to TRBJ2-2; D uncertain. This CDR3 contains 15 residues. V gave up 6 bases and J gave up 7 bases, with 18 bases separating them. CDR1 SGHVS and CDR2 FQNEAQ come from the germline V gene. This CDR3 reads CASRSTPDRYGELFF. The CDR3, as DNA: TGTGCCAGCAGGTCGACACCGGACCGGTACGGGGAGCTGTTTTTT.

This chain uses TRBV27 with TRBJ2-2; D call uncertain. Deletions cut 5 bases from V and 5 bases from J, with 12 bases between. Per germline, CDR1 MNHEY and CDR2 SMNVEV (reference sequence). The CDR3 covers 14 residues. The CDR3 bases are TGTGCCAGCAGTGGGCTAGTGGTAACCGGGGAGCTGTTTTTT. Protein product: CASSGLVVTGELFF.

This chain uses TRBV6-6 with TRBJ2-5, with D possibly TRBD1 on 6 matching bases. The CDR3 is 16 residues long. V was shortened by 4 bases and J by 4 bases, with 19 bases between the two germline ends. In germline, CDR1 is MNHNY, CDR2 SVGAGI (reference sequence). The chain's CDR3 is CASSSRYTGLGETQYF. In DNA, the CDR3 is TGTGCCAGCAGTTCCAGATATACAGGGTTGGGAGAGACCCAGTACTTC.